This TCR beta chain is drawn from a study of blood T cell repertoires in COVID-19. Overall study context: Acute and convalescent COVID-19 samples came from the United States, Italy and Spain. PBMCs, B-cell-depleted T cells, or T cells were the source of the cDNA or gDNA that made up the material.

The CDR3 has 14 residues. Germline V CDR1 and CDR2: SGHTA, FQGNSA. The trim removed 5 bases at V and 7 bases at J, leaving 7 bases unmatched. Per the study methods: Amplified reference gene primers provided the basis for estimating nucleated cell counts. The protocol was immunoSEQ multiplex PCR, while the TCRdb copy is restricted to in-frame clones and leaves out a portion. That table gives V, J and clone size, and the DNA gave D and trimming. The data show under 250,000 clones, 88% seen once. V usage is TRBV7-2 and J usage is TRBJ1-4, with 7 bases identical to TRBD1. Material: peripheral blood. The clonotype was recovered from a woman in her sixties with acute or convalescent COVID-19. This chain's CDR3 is CASSRDSGGEKLFF. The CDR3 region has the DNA TGTGCCAGCAGCCGGGACAGCGGCGGTGAAAAACTGTTTTTT.